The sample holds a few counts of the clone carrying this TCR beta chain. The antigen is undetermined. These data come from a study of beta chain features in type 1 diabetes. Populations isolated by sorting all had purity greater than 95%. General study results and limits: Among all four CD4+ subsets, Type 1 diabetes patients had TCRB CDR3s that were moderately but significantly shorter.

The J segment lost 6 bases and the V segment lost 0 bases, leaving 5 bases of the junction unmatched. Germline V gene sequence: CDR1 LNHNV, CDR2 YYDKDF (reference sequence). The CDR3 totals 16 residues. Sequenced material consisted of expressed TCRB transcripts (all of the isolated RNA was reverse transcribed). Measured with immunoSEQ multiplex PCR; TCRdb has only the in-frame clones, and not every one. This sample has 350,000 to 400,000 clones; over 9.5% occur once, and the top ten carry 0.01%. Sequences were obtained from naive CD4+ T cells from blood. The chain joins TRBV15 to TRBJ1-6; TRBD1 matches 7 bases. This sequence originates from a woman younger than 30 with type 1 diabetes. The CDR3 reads CATSRDFNRGNSPLHF. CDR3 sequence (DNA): TGTGCCACCAGCAGAGATTTTAACAGGGGTAATTCACCCCTCCACTTT.